This is a list of T cell receptor beta chains from one sample in a study of response to subunit inactivated influenza vaccine. From the RT-PCR reads, TCRdb called clonotypes with MiXCR, one entry per CDR3 protein. The sample has around 200,000 distinct CDR3 sequences; approximately 15% are singletons. Sample: CD8+ T cells sorted from PBMCs, taken 4 to 6 days after vaccination. Receptor source: a man aged 50-60 years who received an inactivated influenza vaccine. Each CDR3 is given with its conserved first and last residue. A D gene is named only where the DNA matches it firmly. Some rows mark clone size as missing; the rest say once, few, many or name a class of expanded clone.

size: few; V: TRBV28; J: TRBJ2-7; D: TRBD1; CDR3: CASSLPGTGSTYEQYF; DNA: TGTGCCAGCAGTTTACCCGGGACAGGGTCCACCTACGAGCAGTACTTC
size: .; V: TRBV6-5; J: TRBJ2-2; D: .; CDR3: CASSYSILEYRELFF; DNA: TGTGCCAGCAGTTACTCGATACTAGAGTACCGGGAGCTGTTTTTT
size: .; V: TRBV6-5; J: TRBJ2-1; D: .; CDR3: CASSYSTRGNEQFF; DNA: TGTGCCAGCAGTTACTCTACACGGGGAAATGAGCAGTTCTTC
size: many; V: TRBV6-1; J: TRBJ2-1; D: TRBD2; CDR3: CASRTTPGLGYNEQFF; DNA: TGTGCCAGCAGAACAACTCCGGGACTAGGGTACAATGAGCAGTTCTTC
size: .; V: TRBV30; J: TRBJ2-1; D: TRBD2; CDR3: CAWSVLAGDYNEQFF; DNA: TGTGCCTGGAGTGTACTAGCGGGAGACTACAATGAGCAGTTCTTC
size: many; V: TRBV10-2; J: TRBJ2-3; D: .; CDR3: CASSEHVATDTQYF; DNA: TGCGCCAGCAGTGAGCATGTAGCGACAGATACGCAGTATTTT
size: few; V: TRBV9; J: TRBJ2-5; D: TRBD2; CDR3: CASSAGLAGMKTQYF; DNA: TGTGCCAGCAGCGCCGGACTAGCCGGAATGAAGACCCAGTACTTC
size: .; V: TRBV7-9; J: TRBJ2-3; D: .; CDR3: CASSSTLADTQYF; DNA: TGTGCCAGCAGCTCCACGCTCGCAGATACGCAGTATTTT
size: .; V: TRBV7-8; J: TRBJ2-7; D: .; CDR3: CASSTHSSAPASYEQYF; DNA: TGTGCCAGCAGCACCCACTCTAGCGCCCCTGCGAGCTACGAGCAGTACTTC
size: .; V: TRBV15; J: TRBJ2-2; D: TRBD1; CDR3: CATSRTTGPGELFF; DNA: TGTGCCACCAGCAGGACGACAGGGCCCGGGGAGCTGTTTTTT
size: .; V: TRBV24-1; J: TRBJ2-7; D: TRBD1; CDR3: CATSDLPGTGADEQYF; DNA: TGTGCCACCAGTGATTTACCCGGGACAGGGGCCGACGAGCAGTACTTC
size: many; V: TRBV7-9; J: TRBJ2-7; D: .; CDR3: CASSLGSHEQYF; DNA: TGTGCCAGCAGTTTAGGCAGTCACGAGCAGTACTTC
size: few; V: TRBV5-1; J: TRBJ1-1; D: TRBD1; CDR3: CASRTTGRDTEAFF; DNA: TGCGCCAGCAGGACGACAGGGCGCGACACTGAAGCTTTCTTT
size: .; V: TRBV5-1; J: TRBJ2-7; D: TRBD1; CDR3: CASSLTGSSYEQYF; DNA: TGCGCCAGCAGCCTGACAGGGAGCTCCTACGAGCAGTACTTC
size: .; V: TRBV7-2; J: TRBJ1-1; D: .; CDR3: CASSLVFGAVNTEAFF; DNA: TGTGCCAGCAGCTTAGTATTCGGGGCGGTGAACACTGAAGCTTTCTTT
size: .; V: TRBV10-3; J: TRBJ2-4; D: TRBD1; CDR3: CAISESGQGAGNIQYF; DNA: TGTGCCATCAGTGAGTCGGGACAGGGGGCTGGAAACATTCAGTACTTC
size: .; V: TRBV9; J: TRBJ2-1; D: .; CDR3: CASSVGEQFF; DNA: TGTGCCAGCAGCGTAGGTGAGCAGTTCTTC
size: few; V: TRBV19; J: TRBJ1-5; D: TRBD1; CDR3: CASSAGTGFQPQHF; DNA: TGTGCCAGTAGTGCTGGGACAGGGTTTCAGCCCCAGCATTTT
size: .; V: TRBV7-6; J: TRBJ2-5; D: .; CDR3: CASSPTPGGYVETQYF; DNA: TGTGCCAGCAGCCCAACCCCAGGGGGGTATGTCGAGACCCAGTACTTC
size: few; V: TRBV25-1; J: TRBJ1-1; D: .; CDR3: CASSEGGMNTEAFF; DNA: TGTGCCAGCAGTGAAGGCGGAATGAACACTGAAGCTTTCTTT
size: few; V: TRBV7-6; J: TRBJ1-2; D: .; CDR3: CASSPNGRLTNYGYTF; DNA: TGTGCCAGCAGCCCAAATGGGAGGTTGACTAACTATGGCTACACCTTC
size: .; V: TRBV7-8; J: TRBJ2-1; D: .; CDR3: CASSLASTVSSYNEQFF; DNA: TGTGCCAGCAGCTTAGCGTCAACGGTTAGCTCCTACAATGAGCAGTTCTTC
size: .; V: TRBV6-2/TRBV6-3; J: TRBJ1-5; D: .; CDR3: CASSYGRNQPQHF; DNA: TGTGCCAGCAGTTATGGGAGAAATCAGCCCCAGCATTTT
size: many; V: TRBV7-9; J: TRBJ2-7; D: TRBD1; CDR3: CASSLAGQGYSYEQYF; DNA: TGTGCCAGCAGCTTAGCCGGACAGGGATACTCCTACGAGCAGTACTTC
size: .; V: TRBV3-1; J: TRBJ2-7; D: .; CDR3: CASSQGVGEQYF; DNA: TGTGCCAGCAGCCAAGGCGTTGGCGAGCAGTACTTC
size: few; V: TRBV12-3/TRBV12-4; J: TRBJ2-3; D: TRBD2; CDR3: CASSKDYKGTSGDTDTQYF; DNA: TGTGCCAGCAGCAAAGACTACAAAGGGACTAGCGGGGACACAGATACGCAGTATTTT
size: .; V: TRBV11-2; J: TRBJ2-2; D: TRBD2; CDR3: CASSLLAGGPRAGELFF; DNA: TGTGCCAGCAGCTTGCTAGCGGGAGGGCCCCGGGCCGGGGAGCTGTTTTTT
size: .; V: TRBV28; J: TRBJ2-3; D: .; CDR3: CASRLGEWTDTQYF; DNA: TGTGCCAGCAGATTGGGGGAATGGACAGATACGCAGTATTTT
size: once; V: TRBV5-1; J: TRBJ1-2; D: .; CDR3: CASSLVRGTNYGYTF; DNA: TGCGCCAGCAGCTTGGTGAGGGGGACGAACTATGGCTACACCTTC
size: .; V: TRBV4-1; J: TRBJ1-4; D: .; CDR3: CASSQLSLTNEKLFF; DNA: TGCGCCAGCAGCCAACTTTCGCTCACTAATGAAAAACTGTTTTTT
size: few; V: TRBV7-2; J: TRBJ2-7; D: TRBD1; CDR3: CASSAGTGTNYEQYF; DNA: TGTGCCAGCAGCGCAGGGACAGGGACGAACTACGAGCAGTACTTC
size: many; V: TRBV12-3/TRBV12-4; J: TRBJ2-1; D: TRBD1; CDR3: CASSGGTGNFYNEQFF; DNA: TGTGCCAGCAGTGGAGGGACAGGGAACTTCTACAATGAGCAGTTCTTC
size: few; V: TRBV9; J: TRBJ2-3; D: .; CDR3: CASSGRKGITDTQYF; DNA: TGTGCCAGCAGCGGGAGAAAGGGAATCACAGATACGCAGTATTTT
size: many; V: TRBV7-9; J: TRBJ1-2; D: TRBD1; CDR3: CASRRTGGADYGYTF; DNA: TGTGCCAGCAGGCGGACAGGGGGCGCTGACTATGGCTACACCTTC